This note documents a single TCR beta chain sequence. This CDR3 is 16 amino acids long. V trimming: 6 bases; J trimming: 4 bases; junction bases outside the gene matches: 7. Germline V lookup: CDR1 MGHDK, CDR2 SYGVNS. Measured with immunoSEQ multiplex PCR; TCRdb has only the in-frame clones, and not every one. Of roughly 75,000 clones in the sample, approximately 90% were seen once. This record comes from a study of blood T cell repertoires in COVID-19. The sequence was collected from a human donor in a cohort sampled during active COVID-19. The sample comprised peripheral blood. The chain recombines TRBV25-1 with TRBJ1-3; the match to TRBD1 covers 12 bases. For the CDR3, the DNA is TGTGCCAGCAGGGGACAGGGGGCGGGTACGGGAAACACCATATATTTT. Amino acids: CASRGQGAGTGNTIYF.